This entry describes one T cell receptor beta chain. Its antigen is as yet unknown. The method was immunoSEQ multiplex PCR; TCRdb's version includes in-frame clones alone and lacks a portion of them. Seen here are about 84,000 clones, around 83% observed once, and the top ten hold around 0.21%. There are 12 residues in the CDR3. Germline-derived CDR1 and CDR2 are SGHAT and FQDESV (reference sequence). V was cut by 1 base and J by 9 bases, with 10 bases left in between. This sample was included in a study of OX40 agonist ivuxolimab in advanced cancers. Study-wide points: Dose levels from 0.1 to 3.0 mg/kg saw CD4+ and CD8+ blood T cells expand clonally by week 6. Some nonresponders additionally presented with little normalized T-cell clonal expansion. Expanded clones tended on average to be more numerous among CD8+ T cells than CD4+.

The chain combines TRBV11-1 with TRBJ2-7, with TRBD1 as a possible D gene (7 bases). This specimen consisted of CD4+ or CD8+ T cells sorted from blood, obtained in a trial of the OX40 agonist ivuxolimab. The TCR comes from an adult with an advanced solid tumor such as melanoma, head and neck, liver or kidney cancer. CDR3 sequence (DNA): TGTGCCAGCAGCTTAGGACAGGGAGGGCAGTACTTC. Translated, it gives CASSLGQGGQYF.